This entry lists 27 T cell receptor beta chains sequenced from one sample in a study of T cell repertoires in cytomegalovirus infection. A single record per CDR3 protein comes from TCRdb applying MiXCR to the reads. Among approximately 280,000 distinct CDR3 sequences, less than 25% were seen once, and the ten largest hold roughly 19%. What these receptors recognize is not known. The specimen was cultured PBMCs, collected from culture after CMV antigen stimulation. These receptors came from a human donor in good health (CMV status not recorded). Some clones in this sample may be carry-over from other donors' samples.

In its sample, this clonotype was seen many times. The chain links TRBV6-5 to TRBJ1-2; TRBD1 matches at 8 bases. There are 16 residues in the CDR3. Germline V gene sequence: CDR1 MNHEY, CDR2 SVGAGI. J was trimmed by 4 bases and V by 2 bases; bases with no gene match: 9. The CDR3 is CASSYPAGQGFYGYTF. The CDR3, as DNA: TGTGCCAGCAGTTACCCTGCAGGACAGGGATTCTATGGCTACACCTTC.

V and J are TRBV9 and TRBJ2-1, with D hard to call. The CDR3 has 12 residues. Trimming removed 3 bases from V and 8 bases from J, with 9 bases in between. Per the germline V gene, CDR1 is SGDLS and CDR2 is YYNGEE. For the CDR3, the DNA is TGTGCCAGCAGCGGCCCAGACCATGAGCAGTTCTTC. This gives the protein CASSGPDHEQFF.

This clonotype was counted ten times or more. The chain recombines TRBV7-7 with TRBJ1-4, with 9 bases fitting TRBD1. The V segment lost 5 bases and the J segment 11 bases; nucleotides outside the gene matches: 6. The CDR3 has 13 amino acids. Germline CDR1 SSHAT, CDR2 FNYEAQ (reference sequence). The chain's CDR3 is CASSPLTGGKLFF. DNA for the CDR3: TGTGCCAGCAGCCCTTTGACAGGGGGGAAACTGTTTTTT.

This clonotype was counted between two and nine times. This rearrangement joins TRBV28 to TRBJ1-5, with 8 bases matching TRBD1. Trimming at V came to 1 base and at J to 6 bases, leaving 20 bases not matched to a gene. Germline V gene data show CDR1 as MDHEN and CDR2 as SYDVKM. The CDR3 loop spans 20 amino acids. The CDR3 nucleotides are TGTGCCAGCAGTTTATCACAGGGGGGGAGGGCGGTGATTAGGGGTCAGCCCCAGCATTTT. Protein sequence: CASSLSQGGRAVIRGQPQHF.

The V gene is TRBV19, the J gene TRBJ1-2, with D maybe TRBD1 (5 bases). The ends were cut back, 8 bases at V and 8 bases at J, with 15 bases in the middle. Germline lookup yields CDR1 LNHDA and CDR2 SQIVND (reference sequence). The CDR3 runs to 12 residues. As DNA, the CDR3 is TGTGCCAGTTCCCCCCGCCCAGGGGGCTACACCTTC. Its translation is CASSPRPGGYTF.

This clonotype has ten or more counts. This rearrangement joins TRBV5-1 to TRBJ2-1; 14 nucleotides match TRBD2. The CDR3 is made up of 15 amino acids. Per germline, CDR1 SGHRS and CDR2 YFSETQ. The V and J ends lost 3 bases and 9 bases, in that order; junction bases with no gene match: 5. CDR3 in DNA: TGCGCCAGCAGCTCAGGGACTAGCGGGAGTGGTGAGCAGTTCTTC. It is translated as CASSSGTSGSGEQFF.

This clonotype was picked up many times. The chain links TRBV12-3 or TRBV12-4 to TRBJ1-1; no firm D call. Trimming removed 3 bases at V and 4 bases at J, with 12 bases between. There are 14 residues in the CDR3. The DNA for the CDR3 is TGTGCCAGCAGTTTTGGACCCCCATTCACTGAAGCTTTCTTT. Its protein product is CASSFGPPFTEAFF.

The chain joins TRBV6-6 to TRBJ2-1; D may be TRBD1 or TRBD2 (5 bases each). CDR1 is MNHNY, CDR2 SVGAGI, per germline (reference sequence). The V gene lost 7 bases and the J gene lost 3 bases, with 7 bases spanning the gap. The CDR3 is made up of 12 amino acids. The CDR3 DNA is TGTGCCAGCATGGGGGTCTACAATGAGCAGTTCTTC. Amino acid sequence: CASMGVYNEQFF.

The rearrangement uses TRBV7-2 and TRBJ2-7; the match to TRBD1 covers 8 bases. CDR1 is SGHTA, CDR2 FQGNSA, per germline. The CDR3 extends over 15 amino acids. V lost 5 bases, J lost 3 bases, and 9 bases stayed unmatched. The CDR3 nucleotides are TGTGCCAGCAGCACCGTGGACAGGGCGGACTACGAGCAGTACTTC. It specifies CASSTVDRADYEQYF.

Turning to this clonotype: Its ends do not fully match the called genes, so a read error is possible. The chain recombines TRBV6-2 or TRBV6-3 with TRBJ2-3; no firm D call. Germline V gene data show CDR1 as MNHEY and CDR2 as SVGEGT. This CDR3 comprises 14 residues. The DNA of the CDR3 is TGTGCCAGCAGTTACCAGACTGACCTGCGGTGCCTGGATTTT. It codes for CASSYQTDLRCLDF.

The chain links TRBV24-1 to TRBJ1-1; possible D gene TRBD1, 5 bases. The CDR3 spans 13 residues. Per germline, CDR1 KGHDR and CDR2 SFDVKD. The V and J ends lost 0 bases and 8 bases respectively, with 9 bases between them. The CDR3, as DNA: TGTGCCACCAGTGATTTGCGGGGGGGAGAAGCTTTCTTT. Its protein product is CATSDLRGGEAFF.

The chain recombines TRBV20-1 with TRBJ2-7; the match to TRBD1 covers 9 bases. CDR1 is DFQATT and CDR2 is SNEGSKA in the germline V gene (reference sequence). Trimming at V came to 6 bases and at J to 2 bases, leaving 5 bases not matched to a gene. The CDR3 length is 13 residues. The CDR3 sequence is CSATGTGTYEQYF. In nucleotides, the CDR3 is TGCAGTGCGACCGGGACAGGGACCTACGAGCAGTACTTC.

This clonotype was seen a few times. CDR3 sequence (DNA): TGCGCCAGCAGCCAAGAAATAGGGCCCAACAATGAGCAGTTCTTC. It translates to CASSQEIGPNNEQFF. The chain employs TRBV4-1 and TRBJ2-1; no firm D call. Trimming took 0 bases from V and 5 from J, leaving 11 bases between them. This CDR3 region has 15 residues. Germline V gene sequence: CDR1 MGHRA, CDR2 YSYEKL.

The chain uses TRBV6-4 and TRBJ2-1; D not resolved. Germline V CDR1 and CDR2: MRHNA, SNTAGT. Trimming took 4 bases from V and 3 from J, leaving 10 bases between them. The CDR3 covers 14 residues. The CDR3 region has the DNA TGTGCCAGCAGTGCGGCGCTTGACTACAATGAGCAGTTCTTC. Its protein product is CASSAALDYNEQFF.

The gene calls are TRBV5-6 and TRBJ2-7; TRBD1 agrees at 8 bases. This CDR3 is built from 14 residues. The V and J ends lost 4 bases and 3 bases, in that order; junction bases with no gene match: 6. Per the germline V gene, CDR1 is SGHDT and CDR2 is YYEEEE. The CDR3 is CASSPGQGIYEQYV. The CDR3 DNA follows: TGTGCCAGCAGCCCCGGACAGGGTATCTACGAGCAGTACGTC.

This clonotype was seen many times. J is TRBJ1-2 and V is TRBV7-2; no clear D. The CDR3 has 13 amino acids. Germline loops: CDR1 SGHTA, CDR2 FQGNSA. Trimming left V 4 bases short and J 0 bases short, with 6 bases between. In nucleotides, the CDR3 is TGTGCCAGCAGCTCTGGGCCTAACTATGGCTACACCTTC. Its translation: CASSSGPNYGYTF.

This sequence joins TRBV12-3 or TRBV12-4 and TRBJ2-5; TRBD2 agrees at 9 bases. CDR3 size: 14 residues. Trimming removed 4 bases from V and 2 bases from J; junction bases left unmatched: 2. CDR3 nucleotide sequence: TGTGCCAGCAGTTCGACTAGCGGACAAGAGACCCAGTACTTC. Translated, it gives CASSSTSGQETQYF.

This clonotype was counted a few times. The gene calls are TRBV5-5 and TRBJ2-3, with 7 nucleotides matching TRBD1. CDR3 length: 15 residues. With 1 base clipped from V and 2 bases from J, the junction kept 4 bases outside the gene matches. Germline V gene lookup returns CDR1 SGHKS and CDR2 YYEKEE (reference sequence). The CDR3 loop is CASSLWDSNTDTQYF. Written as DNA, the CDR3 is TGTGCCAGCAGCTTGTGGGACAGTAACACAGATACGCAGTATTTT.

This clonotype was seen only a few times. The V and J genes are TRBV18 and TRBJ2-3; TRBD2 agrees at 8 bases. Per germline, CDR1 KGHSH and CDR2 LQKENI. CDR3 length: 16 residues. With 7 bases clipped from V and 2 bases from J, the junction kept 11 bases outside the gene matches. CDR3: CASFPPGGGYTDTQYF. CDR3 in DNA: TGTGCCAGCTTCCCGCCTGGCGGGGGGTACACAGATACGCAGTATTTT.

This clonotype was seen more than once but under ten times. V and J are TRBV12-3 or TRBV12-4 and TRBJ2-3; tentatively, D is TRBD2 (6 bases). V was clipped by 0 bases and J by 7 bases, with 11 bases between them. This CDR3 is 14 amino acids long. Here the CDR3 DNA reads TGTGCCAGCAGTTTAGCGGGAGGTAGCAATACGCAGTATTTT. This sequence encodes CASSLAGGSNTQYF.

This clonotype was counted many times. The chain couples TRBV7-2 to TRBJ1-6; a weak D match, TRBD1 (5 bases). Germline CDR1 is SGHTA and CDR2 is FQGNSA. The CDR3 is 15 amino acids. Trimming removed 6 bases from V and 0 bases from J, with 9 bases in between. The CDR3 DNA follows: TGTGCCAGCAGTCGGGGGAGCTCCTATAATTCACCCCTCCACTTT. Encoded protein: CASSRGSSYNSPLHF.

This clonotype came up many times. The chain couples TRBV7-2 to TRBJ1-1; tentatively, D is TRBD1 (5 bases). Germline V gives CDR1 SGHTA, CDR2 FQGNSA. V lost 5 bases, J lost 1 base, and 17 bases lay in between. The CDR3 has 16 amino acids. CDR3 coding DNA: TGTGCCAGCAGCCGATCTTTAGGGACGGCGAACACTGAAGCTTTCTTT. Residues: CASSRSLGTANTEAFF.

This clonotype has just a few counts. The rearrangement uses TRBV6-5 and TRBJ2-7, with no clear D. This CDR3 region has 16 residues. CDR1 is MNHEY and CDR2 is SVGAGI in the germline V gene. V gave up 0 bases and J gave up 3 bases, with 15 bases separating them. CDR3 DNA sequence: TGTGCCAGCAGTTACTCGACATACCTAAAGGGCTACGAGCAGTACTTC. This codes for CASSYSTYLKGYEQYF.

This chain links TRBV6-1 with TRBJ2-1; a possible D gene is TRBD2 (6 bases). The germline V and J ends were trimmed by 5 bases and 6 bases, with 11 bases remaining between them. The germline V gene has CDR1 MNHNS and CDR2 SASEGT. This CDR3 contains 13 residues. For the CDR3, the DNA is TGTGCCAGCAGTCTTCGGGAGCGCAATGAGCAGTTCTTC. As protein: CASSLRERNEQFF.

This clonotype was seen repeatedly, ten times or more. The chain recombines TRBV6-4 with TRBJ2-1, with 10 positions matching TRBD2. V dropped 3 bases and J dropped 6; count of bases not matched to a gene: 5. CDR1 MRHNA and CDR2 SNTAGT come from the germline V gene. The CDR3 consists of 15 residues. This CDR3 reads CASSEKAGGPNEQFF. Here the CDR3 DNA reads TGTGCCAGCAGTGAAAAAGCGGGAGGGCCCAATGAGCAGTTCTTC.

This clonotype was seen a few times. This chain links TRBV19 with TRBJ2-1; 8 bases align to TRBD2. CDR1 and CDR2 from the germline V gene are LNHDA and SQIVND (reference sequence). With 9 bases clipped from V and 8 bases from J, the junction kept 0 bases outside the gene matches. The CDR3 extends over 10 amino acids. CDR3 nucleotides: TGTGCCAGCGGGAGGGATGAGCAGTTCTTC. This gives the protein CASGRDEQFF. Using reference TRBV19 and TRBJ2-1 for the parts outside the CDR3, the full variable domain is DGGITQSPKYLFRKEGQNVTLSCEQNLNHDAMYWYRQDPGQGLRLIYYSQIVNDFQKGDIAEGYSVSREKKESFPLTVTSAQKNPTAFYLCASGRDEQFFGPGTRLTVL.

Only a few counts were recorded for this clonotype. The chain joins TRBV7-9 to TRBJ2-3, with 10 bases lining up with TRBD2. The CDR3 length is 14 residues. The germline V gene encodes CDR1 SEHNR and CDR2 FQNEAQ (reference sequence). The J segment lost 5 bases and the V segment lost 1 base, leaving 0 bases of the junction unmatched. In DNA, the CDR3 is TGTGCCAGCAGCTTAGGGACTAGCGGAGATACGCAGTATTTT. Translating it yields CASSLGTSGDTQYF.